A single sample gave rise to the 17 T cell receptor beta chains below, sequenced in a study of blood T cell repertoires in COVID-19. Profiling relied on immunoSEQ multiplex PCR, and the TCRdb table lists in-frame clones only, not all of them. The repertoire holds some 69,000 clones, with over 70% as singletons. Sequenced: peripheral blood. The receptors stem from a man older than 75 with active or convalescent COVID-19.

The chain uses TRBV6-5 and TRBJ2-1; 10 nucleotides match TRBD1. The CDR3 spans 15 residues. The junction had 6 bases not matched to a gene; V was cut back by 2 bases and J by 8 bases. CDR1 and CDR2 from the germline V gene are MNHEY and SVGAGI. CDR3 DNA: TGTGCCAGCAGTTACCCGGGACAGGGGCGGCATGAGCAGTTCTTC. It specifies CASSYPGQGRHEQFF.

The V call is TRBV5-4, the J call TRBJ2-5, with TRBD1 matching 9 bases. Germline assignment: CDR1 SGHNT and CDR2 YYREEE (reference sequence). There are 15 residues in the CDR3. V was clipped by 4 bases and J by 1 base; unmatched bases: 5. The CDR3 DNA is TGTGCCAGCAGCCGCCGGGACAGGGCCCAAGAGACCCAGTACTTC. This codes for CASSRRDRAQETQYF.

This clone came up once. The V and J genes are TRBV11-3 and TRBJ2-1; D not certain. This CDR3 comprises 14 residues. V gave up 3 bases and J gave up 7 bases, with 13 bases separating them. Germline lookup yields CDR1 SGHNT and CDR2 YENEEA. The chain's CDR3 is CASSFGGAKNEQFF. The CDR3 nucleotides are TGTGCCAGCAGCTTCGGCGGAGCGAAAAATGAGCAGTTCTTC. The full variable domain, its missing parts supplied by reference TRBV11-3 and TRBJ2-1, is EAGVVQSPRYKIIEKKQPVAFWCNPISGHNTLYWYLQNLGQGPELLIRYENEEAVDDSQLPKDRFSAERLKGVDSTLKIQPAELGDSAVYLCASSFGGAKNEQFFGPGTRLTVL.

The chain joins TRBV27 to TRBJ2-7; the match to TRBD1 covers 9 bases. This CDR3 has 15 amino acids. V shed 5 bases and J 4 bases; nucleotides not matched to a gene: 9. Germline CDR1 and CDR2: MNHEY and SMNVEV (reference sequence). CDR3 sequence reads: CASSIGTGNRYEQYF. The CDR3 DNA reads TGTGCCAGCAGTATCGGGACAGGGAATAGGTACGAGCAGTACTTC.

V is TRBV11-2 and J is TRBJ2-7; TRBD1 matches at 9 bases. CDR3 length: 14 residues. V trimming: 5 bases; J trimming: 3 bases; junction bases outside the gene matches: 5. Germline loops: CDR1 SGHAT, CDR2 FQNNGV. CDR3 loop: CASSRTGEFYEQYF. CDR3 nucleotides: TGTGCCAGCAGCAGGACAGGGGAGTTCTACGAGCAGTACTTC. Looking up the rest from reference TRBV11-2 and TRBJ2-7 gives the full variable domain: EAGVAQSPRYKIIEKRQSVAFWCNPISGHATLYWYQQILGQGPKLLIQFQNNGVVDDSQLPKDRFSAERLKGVDSTLKIQPAKLEDSAVYLCASSRTGEFYEQYFGPGTRLTVT.

The chain joins TRBV10-1 to TRBJ2-7; 8 bases are shared with TRBD1. CDR3 length equals 13 residues. Germline V gene data show CDR1 as WNHNN and CDR2 as SYGVQD (reference sequence). The V gene end was trimmed by 0 bases and the J gene end by 5 bases; junction bases not matched to a gene: 0. In nucleotides, the CDR3 is TGCGCCAGCAGTGAGTCGACAGGGGACGAGCAGTACTTC. This gives the protein CASSESTGDEQYF.

This clone has just a few counts. The chain couples TRBV6-5 to TRBJ1-4, with 8 bases matching TRBD1. The CDR3 is 16 residues long. Germline V gene sequence: CDR1 MNHEY, CDR2 SVGAGI. V dropped 2 bases and J dropped 6; count of bases not matched to a gene: 8. CDR3 bases: TGTGCCAGCAGTTACACGTTCGGGACAGGTGATGAAAAACTGTTTTTT. It specifies CASSYTFGTGDEKLFF.

The V call is TRBV24-1, the J call TRBJ2-3; the match to TRBD1 covers 10 bases. This CDR3 has 16 residues. After removal of 1 base from V and 4 bases from J, the junction contained 4 bases not matched to a gene. Germline V gives CDR1 KGHDR, CDR2 SFDVKD. The DNA for the CDR3 is TGTGCCACCAGTGATTTCTCCGGGACAGGGGCAGATACGCAGTATTTT. Translated, it gives CATSDFSGTGADTQYF.

This chain links TRBV10-3 with TRBJ2-3; TRBD2 matches at 11 bases. CDR1 and CDR2 (germline): ENHRY, SYGVKD. The CDR3 spans 15 residues. The junction had 4 bases not matched to a gene; V was cut back by 6 bases and J by 2 bases. The CDR3 sequence: CAIRGLADHTDTQYF. As DNA, the CDR3 is TGTGCCATCAGGGGACTAGCGGACCACACAGATACGCAGTATTTT.

The chain recombines TRBV9 with TRBJ2-1; tentatively, D is TRBD1 (5 bases). The CDR3 consists of 18 residues. The V and J ends lost 3 bases and 0 bases respectively, with 19 bases between them. Germline CDR1 SGDLS, CDR2 YYNGEE. CDR3 in amino acids: CASSAQKALGVSYNEQFF. Here the CDR3 DNA reads TGTGCCAGCAGCGCTCAGAAGGCCTTAGGGGTCTCCTACAATGAGCAGTTCTTC. The complete variable domain, with remaining parts taken from reference TRBV9 and TRBJ2-1, reads DSGVTQTPKHLITATGQRVTLRCSPRSGDLSVYWYQQSLDQGLQFLIQYYNGEERAKGNILERFSAQQFPDLHSELNLSSLELGDSALYFCASSAQKALGVSYNEQFFGPGTRLTVL.

This rearrangement joins TRBV7-6 to TRBJ1-3; the D gene is possibly TRBD1 (5 bases). This CDR3 spans 14 amino acids. Trimming shortened V by 2 bases and J by 8 bases, and 13 bases separated the two germline ends. CDR1 and CDR2 (germline): SGHVS, FNYEAQ. The CDR3 DNA reads as TGTGCCAGCAGCTTACTAGGGACTGCGGACACCATATATTTT. It encodes CASSLLGTADTIYF. The entire variable domain, with the rest obtained from reference TRBV7-6 and TRBJ1-3, is as follows: GAGVSQSPRYKVTKRGQDVALRCDPISGHVSLYWYRQALGQGPEFLTYFNYEAQQDKSGLPNDRFSAERPEGSISTLTIQRTEQRDSAMYRCASSLLGTADTIYFGEGSWLTVV.

The chain is built from TRBV2 and TRBJ1-2; D gene unclear. The germline V gene encodes CDR1 SNHLY and CDR2 FYNNEI. The length of the CDR3 is 10 residues. V lost 3 bases and J 7 bases, leaving 3 bases between the germline ends. The CDR3 spells CASSDIGYTF. For the CDR3, the DNA is TGTGCCAGCAGTGATATTGGCTACACCTTC.

The rearrangement links TRBV10-3 to TRBJ1-2, with D unclear. V was pared by 7 bases and J by 2 bases, with 8 bases between. In germline, CDR1 is ENHRY, CDR2 SYGVKD. The CDR3 loop spans 12 amino acids. The CDR3 DNA reads TGTGCCATCATGGGCAAGAACTATGGCTACACCTTC. It codes for CAIMGKNYGYTF.

V is TRBV19 and J is TRBJ2-1; D not resolved. The V gene lost 0 bases and the J gene lost 0 bases, with 6 bases spanning the gap. This CDR3 contains 15 residues. Looked up from germline, CDR1 is LNHDA and CDR2 is SQIVND (reference sequence). This chain's CDR3 is CASSIDRSSYNEQFF. The CDR3 bases are TGTGCCAGTAGTATAGATAGAAGCTCCTACAATGAGCAGTTCTTC.

This clone was detected only a few times. The chain combines TRBV6-5 with TRBJ2-7; maybe TRBD2 (5 bases). The germline gives CDR1 MNHEY, CDR2 SVGAGI. The CDR3 extends over 14 amino acids. Trimming removed 3 bases at V and 3 bases at J, with 12 bases between. CDR3 in amino acids: CASSYLEGGYEQYF. CDR3 coding DNA: TGTGCCAGCAGTTATTTAGAGGGTGGCTACGAGCAGTACTTC.

CDR3 residues: CASSPGTDYGYTF. The CDR3 region has the DNA TGTGCCAGCAGTCCCGGGACAGACTATGGCTACACCTTC. V gene TRBV2 combines with J gene TRBJ1-2, with 7 bases identical to TRBD1. Germline values: CDR1 SNHLY, CDR2 FYNNEI. V gave up 5 bases and J gave up 3 bases; unmatched junction bases: 3. The CDR3 contains 13 residues. Complete variable domain (other parts from reference TRBV2 and TRBJ1-2): EPEVTQTPSHQVTQMGQEVILRCVPISNHLYFYWYRQILGQKVEFLVSFYNNEISEKSEIFDDQFSVERPDGSNFTLKIRSTKLEDSAMYFCASSPGTDYGYTFGSGTRLTVV.

V gene TRBV3-1 (or the pseudogene TRBV3-2) combines with J gene TRBJ1-5, with no clear D. This CDR3 comprises 13 residues. Germline CDR1 LGHDT, CDR2 YNNKEL (reference sequence). Trimming removed 1 base from V and 5 bases from J, with 6 bases in between. The CDR3 DNA sequence: TGTGCCAGCAGCCAAGGCGGTTATCAGCCCCAGCATTTT. The encoded protein is CASSQGGYQPQHF.